This T cell receptor (beta chain) was retrieved from a study of blood T cell repertoires in COVID-19. As for the study in general: Samples taken during acute and convalescent COVID-19 were collected in the United States, Italy and Spain.

From germline, CDR1 is MRHNA and CDR2 SNTAGT. This CDR3 is 13 amino acids long. The ends lost 1 base at V and 6 bases at J; junction bases unmatched: 0. TCRdb's table, derived via immunoSEQ multiplex PCR, lists solely in-frame clones and lacks some. The repertoire consists of fewer than 55,000 clones, with roughly four fifths occurring once and the leading ten covering roughly 29%. The sample taken for sequencing was peripheral blood. This sequence joins TRBV6-4 and TRBJ2-7, with 10 nucleotides matching TRBD2. The clonotype was recovered from a woman over 75 with COVID-19, enrolled during active disease. Written as DNA, the CDR3 is TGTGCCAGCAGTGACTTAGCGGGAGGCGAGCAGTACTTC. Its translation: CASSDLAGGEQYF.